This TCR beta chain emerged from a study of T cells after yellow fever vaccination. Study summary: For low cell numbers, libraries were made with SMART-Seq v4 Ultra Low Input.

TCRdb analysed the 5' RACE reads with MiXCR anew, one entry per CDR3 protein. This sample has around 110,000 distinct CDR3 sequences, with more than 7.5% found just once. This clonotype came up many times. V lost 4 bases to trimming and J lost 4 bases; unmatched junction nucleotides: 13. CDR3 length: 18 residues. Germline V gives CDR1 MNHNY, CDR2 SVGAGI (reference sequence). The gene calls are TRBV6-6 and TRBJ2-1; TRBD1 matches at 10 bases. The clonotype comes from a man younger than 40 who received the YFV17D yellow fever vaccine. The sample consisted of CD8+ T cells sorted from PBMCs, taken 45 days after the yellow fever booster vaccination. This CDR3 is CASSSPRDRGFGYNEQFF. The CDR3 DNA follows: TGTGCCAGCAGTTCCCCGAGGGACAGGGGTTTCGGGTACAATGAGCAGTTCTTC.